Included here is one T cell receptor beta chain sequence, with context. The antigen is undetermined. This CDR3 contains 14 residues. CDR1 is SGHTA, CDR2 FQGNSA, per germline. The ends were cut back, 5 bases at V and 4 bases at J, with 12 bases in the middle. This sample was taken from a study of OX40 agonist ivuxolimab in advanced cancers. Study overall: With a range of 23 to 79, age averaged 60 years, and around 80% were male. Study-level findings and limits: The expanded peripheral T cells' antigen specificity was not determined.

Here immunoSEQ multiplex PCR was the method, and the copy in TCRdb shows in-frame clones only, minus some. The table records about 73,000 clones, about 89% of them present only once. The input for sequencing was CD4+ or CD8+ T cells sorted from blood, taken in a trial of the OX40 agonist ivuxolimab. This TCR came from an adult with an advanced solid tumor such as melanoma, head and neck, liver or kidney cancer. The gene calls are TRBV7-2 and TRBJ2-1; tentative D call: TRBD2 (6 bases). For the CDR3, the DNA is TGTGCCAGCAGCGTCCGGGACTCTTACAATGAGCAGTTCTTC. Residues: CASSVRDSYNEQFF.